One T cell receptor (beta chain) is described in this entry. A multiplex PCR was run with 60 Vbeta primers and 13 Jbeta primers. Sequenced by immunoSEQ multiplex PCR; TCRdb stores in-frame clones only, minus some. The data contain fewer than 200,000 clones, around 81% of them singletons. These data originate in a study of cytomegalovirus exposure and HLA in healthy donors. Sequences were obtained from PBMCs. The source of this sequence is a woman aged 45-65 years in good health and CMV-seronegative.

The DNA of the CDR3 is TGTGCCAGCAGCTCCTCCGGAGAAGTCTATGGCTACACCTTC. Amino acids: CASSSSGEVYGYTF. The genes are TRBV5-5 and TRBJ1-2; D not certain. CDR3 length: 14 residues. Germline CDR1 and CDR2: SGHKS and YYEKEE (reference sequence). V was pared by 3 bases and J by 4 bases, with 13 bases between.